Shown below are 10 T cell receptor beta chains from a single sample sequenced in a study of T cell changes during pregnancy in multiple sclerosis. Clones were sequenced by immunoSEQ multiplex PCR, and TCRdb holds only the in-frame ones, with some missing. The sample includes roughly 52,000 clones, almost 95% seen only once; the top ten take roughly 0.23%. The sample was CD4+ T cells from peripheral blood mononuclear cells, taken in the third trimester of pregnancy. These receptors were taken from a female donor with multiple sclerosis, enrolled in a pregnancy study.

The genes are TRBV30 and TRBJ2-7; 10 nucleotides align to TRBD2. Germline lookup yields CDR1 GTSNPN and CDR2 SVGIG (reference sequence). The CDR3 covers 12 residues. With V trimmed by 4 bases and J by 5 bases, 2 bases remained unmatched. CDR3 sequence reads: CAWTSGRNEQYF. CDR3 nucleotide sequence: TGTGCCTGGACTAGCGGGAGAAACGAGCAGTACTTC.

The V gene is TRBV7-2, the J gene TRBJ1-1; D might be TRBD1 (6 bases). The CDR3 is 12 residues long. The germline gives CDR1 SGHTA, CDR2 FQGNSA. The ends were cut back, 6 bases at V and 5 bases at J, with 10 bases in the middle. For the CDR3, the DNA is TGTGCCAGCAGTGGACAGTTGACTGAAGCTTTCTTT. Its translation: CASSGQLTEAFF.

This clone was seen more than once but under ten times. The CDR3 nucleotides read TGTGCCAGCAGTTACTCCACAGCCTACGAGCAGTACTTC. Residues: CASSYSTAYEQYF. The chain employs TRBV6-5 and TRBJ2-7; no definite D call. CDR3 length equals 13 residues. Germline V gene sequence: CDR1 MNHEY, CDR2 SVGAGI. Trimming pared 0 bases from V and 2 bases from J, leaving 5 bases between.

The CDR3 protein is CASSRTGGNTGELFF. DNA for the CDR3: TGTGCCAGCAGCCGGACAGGGGGGAACACCGGGGAGCTGTTTTTT. The chain carries TRBV5-4 and TRBJ2-2, with 10 positions matching TRBD1. Germline CDR1 SGHNT, CDR2 YYREEE (reference sequence). Germline trimming cut 4 bases from V and 1 base from J; bases unmatched to any gene: 1. This CDR3 is 15 amino acids long.

This chain connects TRBV27 to TRBJ2-7, with D possibly being TRBD1 (7 bases). The CDR3 runs to 15 residues. Deletions cut 1 base from V and 1 base from J, with 11 bases between. The V gene's germline CDR1 is MNHEY and CDR2 SMNVEV (reference sequence). The CDR3 is CASSLLAGGSYEQYF. CDR3 DNA: TGTGCCAGCAGTTTATTAGCAGGGGGGTCCTACGAGCAGTACTTC.

The chain uses TRBV19 and TRBJ2-7, with 10 bases matching TRBD1. This CDR3 has 15 amino acids. V shed 5 bases and J 5 bases; nucleotides not matched to a gene: 9. Germline V gives CDR1 LNHDA, CDR2 SQIVND (reference sequence). In DNA form, the CDR3 reads TGTGCCAGTAGTTCACCGGGACAGGGGTCCCACGAGCAGTACTTC. It is translated as CASSSPGQGSHEQYF.

The chain joins TRBV4-2 to TRBJ1-1; 9 bases line up with TRBD1. Germline V gives CDR1 LGHNA, CDR2 YNFKEQ. With V trimmed by 2 bases and J by 5 bases, 6 bases remained unmatched. The CDR3 sequence is 15 residues long. CDR3 sequence (DNA): TGTGCCAGCAGCCAAAAGACAGGGGGGGAAACTGAAGCTTTCTTT. Translation gives CASSQKTGGETEAFF.

This chain links TRBV6-1 with TRBJ2-7, with D possibly being TRBD2 (7 bases). The CDR3 contains 15 residues. Per the germline V gene, CDR1 is MNHNS and CDR2 is SASEGT. V gave up 1 base and J gave up 7 bases, with 17 bases separating them. This chain's CDR3 is CASSEGGIGGGEQYF. CDR3 DNA sequence: TGTGCCAGCAGTGAAGGTGGGATAGGGGGAGGGGAGCAGTACTTC.

The chain links TRBV6-5 to TRBJ1-3; the match to TRBD1 covers 7 bases. CDR3 length equals 14 residues. Per the germline V gene, CDR1 is MNHEY and CDR2 is SVGAGI. Trimming removed 7 bases from V and 4 bases from J; junction bases left unmatched: 7. CDR3 DNA: TGTGCCAGCAAAATCGACAGGGCGGGAAACACCATATATTTT. As protein: CASKIDRAGNTIYF.

J is TRBJ1-2 and V is TRBV7-9; 8 positions match TRBD1. There are 14 residues in the CDR3. Trimming removed 5 bases from V and 4 bases from J; junction bases left unmatched: 6. Germline V gene lookup returns CDR1 SEHNR and CDR2 FQNEAQ (reference sequence). The CDR3 DNA is TGTGCCAGCAGCCTAGGGACAGGCTTCTATGGCTACACCTTC. It encodes CASSLGTGFYGYTF. The whole variable domain, remainder taken from reference TRBV7-9 and TRBJ1-2, is DTGVSQNPRHKITKRGQNVTFRCDPISEHNRLYWYRQTLGQGPEFLTYFQNEAQLEKSRLLSDRFSAERPKGSFSTLEIQRTEQGDSAMYLCASSLGTGFYGYTFGSGTRLTVV.